This TCR beta chain appears in the sequencing data of a study of CD8 T cells in ankylosing spondylitis (dated by TCRdb to the late 2010s). In terms of the full investigation: The study profiled T cell receptor beta repertoires in healthy donors and ankylosing spondylitis patients to find disease-linked TCR variants. The full study cohort comprised 25 ankylosing spondylitis patients and about a hundred healthy donors. Peripheral blood was sampled, and synovial fluid was also collected from ankylosing spondylitis patients. The investigation overall reported the following: A TCR beta motif of several highly homologous amino acid variants appeared characteristic of blood from ankylosing spondylitis patients. The disease-linked clones showed a CD8+ phenotype and occurred at relatively low frequencies in peripheral blood. According to the report, matched synovial fluid samples from ankylosing spondylitis patients were significantly enriched for the disease-linked clones. Some motif variants had previously been reported in the synovial fluid and blood of reactive arthritis patients, which suggests shared mechanisms of disease initiation.

The CDR3 runs 14 residues from the cysteine to the phenylalanine. Just CDR3 DNA is preserved here, 42 bases in frame from base 1. V is pared back by 4 bases and J by 4 bases, with 12 bases lying between the germline termini. The germline V gene encodes CDR1 MNHEY and CDR2 SVGAGI. In the case of this clonotype: Which antigen it targets is not known. No base quality values were provided; no much bigger clone lies one nucleotide off.

The sequencer listed for this sample is Illumina HiSeq 2500. Quantitative 5'-RACE with molecular barcodes was the method used to prepare the TCR beta libraries. In the authors' own workflow: Disease-linked TCR variants were identified with a new computational method built on a probabilistic model of VDJ rearrangement. TCRdb reworked the public reads: Q25 trimming with fastp, MiXCR clone assembly, productive beta chains retained. A single entry per CDR3 protein holds the most common genes and DNA from its merged rows. The V and J calls and clone size are TCRdb's, not the authors'. This sample gives 250,000 to 300,000 distinct CDR3 sequences in total; 15% to 25% of them show up just once. The ten largest clones represent roughly 8% of the sample.

This receptor was obtained from a male donor with ankylosing spondylitis or in good health (not recorded which). This chain joins TRBV6-5 to TRBJ2-3; the D gene cannot be named for sure. The sample comprised blood, either unsorted or a sorted T cell fraction (not recorded which). The CDR3 is CASSSPMMADTQYF. The nucleotides are TGTGCCAGCAGTTCCCCCATGATGGCAGATACGCAGTATTTT.